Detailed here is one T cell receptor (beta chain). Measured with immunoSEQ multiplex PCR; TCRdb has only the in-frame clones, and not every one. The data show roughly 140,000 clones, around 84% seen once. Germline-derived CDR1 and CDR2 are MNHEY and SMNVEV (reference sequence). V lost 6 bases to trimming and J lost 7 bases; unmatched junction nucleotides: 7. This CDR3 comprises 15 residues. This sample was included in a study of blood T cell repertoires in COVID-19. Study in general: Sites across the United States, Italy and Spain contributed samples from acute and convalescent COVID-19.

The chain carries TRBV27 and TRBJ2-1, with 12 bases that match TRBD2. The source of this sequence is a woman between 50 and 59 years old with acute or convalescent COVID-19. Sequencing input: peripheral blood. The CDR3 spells CASRRTSGVTNEQFF. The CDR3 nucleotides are TGTGCCAGCAGGCGGACTAGCGGGGTCACGAATGAGCAGTTCTTC.